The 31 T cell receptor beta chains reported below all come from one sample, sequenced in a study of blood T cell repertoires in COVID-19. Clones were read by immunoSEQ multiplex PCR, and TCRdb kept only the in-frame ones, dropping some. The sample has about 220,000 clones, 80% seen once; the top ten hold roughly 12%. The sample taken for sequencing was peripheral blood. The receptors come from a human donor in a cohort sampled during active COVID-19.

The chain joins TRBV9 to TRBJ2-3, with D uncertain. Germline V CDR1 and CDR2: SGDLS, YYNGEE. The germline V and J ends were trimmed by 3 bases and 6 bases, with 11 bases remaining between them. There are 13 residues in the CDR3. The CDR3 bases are TGTGCCAGCAGCGCGTCGGCAGGCGATACGCAGTATTTT. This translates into CASSASAGDTQYF.

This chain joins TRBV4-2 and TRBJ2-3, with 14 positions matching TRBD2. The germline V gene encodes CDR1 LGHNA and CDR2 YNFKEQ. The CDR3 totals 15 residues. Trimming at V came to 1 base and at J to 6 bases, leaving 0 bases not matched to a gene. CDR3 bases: TGTGCCAGCAGCCAAGGACTAGCGGGAGGGGATACGCAGTATTTT. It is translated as CASSQGLAGGDTQYF.

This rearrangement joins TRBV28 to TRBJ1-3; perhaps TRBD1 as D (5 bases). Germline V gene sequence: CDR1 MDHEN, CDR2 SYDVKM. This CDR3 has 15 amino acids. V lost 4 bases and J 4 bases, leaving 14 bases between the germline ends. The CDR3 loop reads CASSSQGREGNTIYF. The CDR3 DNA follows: TGTGCCAGCAGTTCCCAGGGCAGGGAAGGAAACACCATATATTTT.

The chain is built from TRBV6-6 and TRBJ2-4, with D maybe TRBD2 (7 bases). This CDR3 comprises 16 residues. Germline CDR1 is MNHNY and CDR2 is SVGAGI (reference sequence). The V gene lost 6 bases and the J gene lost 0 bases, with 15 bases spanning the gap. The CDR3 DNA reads TGTGCCAGCAGCGAGGGGGGGCCGGCAGCCAAAAACATTCAGTACTTC. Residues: CASSEGGPAAKNIQYF.

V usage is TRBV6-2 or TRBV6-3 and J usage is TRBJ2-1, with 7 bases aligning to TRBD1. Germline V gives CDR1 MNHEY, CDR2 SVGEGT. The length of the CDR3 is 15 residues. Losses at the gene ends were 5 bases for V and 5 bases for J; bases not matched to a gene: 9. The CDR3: CASSPYRGADNEQFF. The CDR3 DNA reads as TGTGCCAGCAGTCCCTACAGGGGCGCCGACAATGAGCAGTTCTTC.

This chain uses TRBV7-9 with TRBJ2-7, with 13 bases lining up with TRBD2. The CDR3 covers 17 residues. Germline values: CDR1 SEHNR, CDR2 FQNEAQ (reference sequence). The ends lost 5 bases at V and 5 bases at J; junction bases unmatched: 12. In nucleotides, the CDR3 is TGTGCCAGCAGCCGTATACTCGACACTAGCGGGAGGGACGAGCAGTACTTC. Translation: CASSRILDTSGRDEQYF.

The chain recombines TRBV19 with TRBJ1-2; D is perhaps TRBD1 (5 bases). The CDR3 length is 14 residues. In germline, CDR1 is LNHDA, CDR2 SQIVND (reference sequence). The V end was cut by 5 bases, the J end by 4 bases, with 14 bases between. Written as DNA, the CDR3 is TGTGCCAGTAGTCCCGAAACAGGTACCTATGGCTACACCTTC. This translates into CASSPETGTYGYTF.

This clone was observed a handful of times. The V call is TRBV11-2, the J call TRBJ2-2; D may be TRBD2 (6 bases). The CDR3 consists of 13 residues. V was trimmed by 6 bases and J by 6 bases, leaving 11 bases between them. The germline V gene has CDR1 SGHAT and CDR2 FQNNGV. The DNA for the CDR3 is TGTGCCAGCAGGCGGGGCTCCTCCGGGGAGCTGTTTTTT. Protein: CASRRGSSGELFF.

CDR3 sequence reads: CASSLLPGLAGLNEQFF. CDR3 DNA: TGTGCCAGCAGCCTATTACCGGGACTAGCGGGATTGAATGAGCAGTTCTTC. The rearrangement links TRBV3-1 (or the pseudogene TRBV3-2) to TRBJ2-1, with TRBD2 matching 13 bases. CDR3 length: 17 amino acids. CDR1 LGHDT and CDR2 YNNKEL come from the germline V gene (reference sequence). After removal of 4 bases from V and 7 bases from J, the junction contained 10 bases not matched to a gene.

Here the CDR3 DNA reads TGTGCCAGCTCACCTCCCCGACAGAGCCACACAGATACGCAGTATTTT. It encodes CASSPPRQSHTDTQYF. The chain links TRBV18 to TRBJ2-3, with D possibly TRBD1 on 5 matching bases. V was shortened by 3 bases and J by 2 bases, with 15 bases between the two germline ends. The CDR3 runs 16 residues. Looked up from germline, CDR1 is KGHSH and CDR2 is LQKENI. The variable domain in full, with the rest retrieved from reference TRBV18 and TRBJ2-3, is NAGVMQNPRHLVRRRGQEARLRCSPMKGHSHVYWYRQLPEEGLKFMVYLQKENIIDESGMPKERFSAEFPKEGPSILRIQQVVRGDSAAYFCASSPPRQSHTDTQYFGPGTRLTVL.

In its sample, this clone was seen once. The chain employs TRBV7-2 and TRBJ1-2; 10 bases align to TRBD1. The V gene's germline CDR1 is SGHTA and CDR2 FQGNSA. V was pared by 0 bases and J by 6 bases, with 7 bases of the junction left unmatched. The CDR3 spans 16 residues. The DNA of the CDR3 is TGTGCCAGCAGCTTAGCGATAGGACAGGGGGTCGATGGCTACACCTTC. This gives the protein CASSLAIGQGVDGYTF.

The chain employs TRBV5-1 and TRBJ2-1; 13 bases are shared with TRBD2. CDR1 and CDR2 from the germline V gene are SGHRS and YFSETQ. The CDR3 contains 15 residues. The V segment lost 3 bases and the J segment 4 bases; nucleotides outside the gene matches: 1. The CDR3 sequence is CASSWGLAGYNEQFF. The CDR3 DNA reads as TGCGCCAGCAGCTGGGGACTAGCGGGGTACAATGAGCAGTTCTTC.

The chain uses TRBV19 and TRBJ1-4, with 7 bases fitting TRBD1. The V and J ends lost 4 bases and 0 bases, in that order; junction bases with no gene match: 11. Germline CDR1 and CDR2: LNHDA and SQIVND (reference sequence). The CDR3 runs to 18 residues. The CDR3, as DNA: TGTGCCAGTAGTACGACCCCGGGACAGCTTGCAACTAATGAAAAACTGTTTTTT. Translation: CASSTTPGQLATNEKLFF.

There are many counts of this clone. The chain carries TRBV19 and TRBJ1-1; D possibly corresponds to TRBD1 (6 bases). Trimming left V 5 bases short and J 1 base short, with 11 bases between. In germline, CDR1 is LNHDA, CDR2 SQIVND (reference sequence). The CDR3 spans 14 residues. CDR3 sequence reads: CASSDRIWNTEAFF. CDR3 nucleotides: TGTGCCAGTAGTGACAGGATTTGGAACACTGAAGCTTTCTTT.

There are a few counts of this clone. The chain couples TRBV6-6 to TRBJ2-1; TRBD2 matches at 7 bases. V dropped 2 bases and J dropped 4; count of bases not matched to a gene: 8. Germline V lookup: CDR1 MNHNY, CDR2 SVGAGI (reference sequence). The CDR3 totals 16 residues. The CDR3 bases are TGTGCCAGCAGTTACCAGACTAGCCCACCTTACAATGAGCAGTTCTTC. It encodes CASSYQTSPPYNEQFF.

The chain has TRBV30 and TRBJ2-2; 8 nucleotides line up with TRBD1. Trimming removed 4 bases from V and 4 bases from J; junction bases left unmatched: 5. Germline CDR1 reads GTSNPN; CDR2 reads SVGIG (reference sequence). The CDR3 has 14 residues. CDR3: CAWNAGGFTGELFF. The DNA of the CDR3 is TGTGCCTGGAATGCAGGGGGCTTCACCGGGGAGCTGTTTTTT.

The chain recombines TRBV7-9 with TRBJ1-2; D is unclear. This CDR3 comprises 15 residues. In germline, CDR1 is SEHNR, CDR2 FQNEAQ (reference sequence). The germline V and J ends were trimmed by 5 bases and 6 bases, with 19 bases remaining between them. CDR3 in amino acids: CASSPRLSRRDGYTF. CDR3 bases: TGTGCCAGCAGCCCTAGGTTGTCACGACGGGATGGCTACACCTTC.

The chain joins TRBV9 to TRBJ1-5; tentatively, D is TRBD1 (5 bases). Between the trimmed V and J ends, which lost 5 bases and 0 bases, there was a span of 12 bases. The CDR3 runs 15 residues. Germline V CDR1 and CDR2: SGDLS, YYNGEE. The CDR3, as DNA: TGTGCCAGCAGTAGGGGCATCGATAGCAATCAGCCCCAGCATTTT. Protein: CASSRGIDSNQPQHF.

This chain's CDR3 is CASSSGTGDDYTF. The CDR3 nucleotides read TGTGCCAGCAGCTCCGGGACAGGGGATGACTACACCTTC. The rearrangement links TRBV9 to TRBJ1-2, with 10 bases matching TRBD1. CDR3 size: 13 residues. The germline CDR1 and CDR2 sequences are SGDLS and YYNGEE. V was pared by 4 bases and J by 10 bases, with 7 bases of the junction left unmatched.

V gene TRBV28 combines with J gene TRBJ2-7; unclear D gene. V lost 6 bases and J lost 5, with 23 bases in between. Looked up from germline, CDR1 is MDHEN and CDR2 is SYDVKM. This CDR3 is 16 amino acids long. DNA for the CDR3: TGTGCCAGCAGATCCTGGAGTGGAGTAGAAGGCCACGAGCAGTACTTC. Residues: CASRSWSGVEGHEQYF. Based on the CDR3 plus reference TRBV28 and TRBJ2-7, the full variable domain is DVKVTQSSRYLVKRTGEKVFLECVQDMDHENMFWYRQDPGLGLRLIYFSYDVKMKEKGDIPEGYSVSREKKERFSLILESASTNQTSMYLCASRSWSGVEGHEQYFGPGTRLTVT.

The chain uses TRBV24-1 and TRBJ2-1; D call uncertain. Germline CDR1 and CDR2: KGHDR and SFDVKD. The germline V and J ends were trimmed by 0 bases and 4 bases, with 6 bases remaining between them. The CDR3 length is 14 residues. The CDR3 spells CATSDLQNYNEQFF. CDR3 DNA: TGTGCCACCAGTGATTTGCAAAATTACAATGAGCAGTTCTTC.

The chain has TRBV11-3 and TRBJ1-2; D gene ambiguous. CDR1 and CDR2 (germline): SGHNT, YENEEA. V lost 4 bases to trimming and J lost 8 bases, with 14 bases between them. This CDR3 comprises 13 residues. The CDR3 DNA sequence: TGTGCCAGCAGCTCTGAGTACGGTTCGGGCTACACCTTC. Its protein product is CASSSEYGSGYTF.

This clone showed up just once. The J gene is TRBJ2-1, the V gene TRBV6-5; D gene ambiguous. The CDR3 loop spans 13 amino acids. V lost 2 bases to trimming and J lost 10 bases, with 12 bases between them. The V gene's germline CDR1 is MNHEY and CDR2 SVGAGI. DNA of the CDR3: TGTGCCAGCAGTTACGCCCCTAGATTCGAGCAGTTCTTC. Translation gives CASSYAPRFEQFF.

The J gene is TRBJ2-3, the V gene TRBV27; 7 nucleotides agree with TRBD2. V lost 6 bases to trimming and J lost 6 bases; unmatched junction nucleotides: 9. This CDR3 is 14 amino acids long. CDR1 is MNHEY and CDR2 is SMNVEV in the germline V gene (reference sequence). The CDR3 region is CASSSPGLGDTQYF. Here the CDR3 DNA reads TGTGCCAGCAGCTCTCCCGGACTAGGGGATACGCAGTATTTT.

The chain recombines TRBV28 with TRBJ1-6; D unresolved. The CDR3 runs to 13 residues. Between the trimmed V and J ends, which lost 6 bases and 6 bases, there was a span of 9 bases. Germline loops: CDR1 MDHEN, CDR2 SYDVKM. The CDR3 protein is CASREVRNSPLHF. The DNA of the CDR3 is TGTGCCAGCAGAGAGGTTCGTAATTCACCCCTCCACTTT.

The CDR3 nucleotides are TGTGCCAGCATTCCTAGCCCAGGGGGACTGTCTGGGGCCAACGTCCTGACTTTC. This codes for CASIPSPGGLSGANVLTF. The J gene is TRBJ2-6, the V gene TRBV7-9; tentatively, D is TRBD1 (7 bases). CDR3 length: 18 residues. Germline V gene lookup returns CDR1 SEHNR and CDR2 FQNEAQ (reference sequence). Trimming took off 7 bases at V and 1 base at J, with 20 bases between the two ends.

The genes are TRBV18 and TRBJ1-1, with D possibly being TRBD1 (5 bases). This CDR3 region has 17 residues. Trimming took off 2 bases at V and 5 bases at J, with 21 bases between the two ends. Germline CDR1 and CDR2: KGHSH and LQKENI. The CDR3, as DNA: TGTGCCAGCTCACCAATCCGAGACAGCTACGGGGGTACTGAAGCTTTCTTT. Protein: CASSPIRDSYGGTEAFF.

CDR3 coding DNA: TGTGCCAGCAGTTTCGACCGGGACAGAAGGAACACTGAAGCTTTCTTT. Translation gives CASSFDRDRRNTEAFF. V usage is TRBV6-2 or TRBV6-3 and J usage is TRBJ1-1, with 7 bases fitting TRBD1. This CDR3 is 16 amino acids long. The V and J ends lost 4 bases and 1 base, in that order; junction bases with no gene match: 9. Germline lookup yields CDR1 MNHEY and CDR2 SVGEGT.

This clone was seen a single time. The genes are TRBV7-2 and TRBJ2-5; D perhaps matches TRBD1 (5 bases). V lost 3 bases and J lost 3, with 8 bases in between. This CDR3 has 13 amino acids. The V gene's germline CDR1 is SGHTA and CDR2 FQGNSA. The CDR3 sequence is CASSFGREETQYF. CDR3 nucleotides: TGTGCCAGCAGCTTTGGCAGGGAAGAGACCCAGTACTTC.

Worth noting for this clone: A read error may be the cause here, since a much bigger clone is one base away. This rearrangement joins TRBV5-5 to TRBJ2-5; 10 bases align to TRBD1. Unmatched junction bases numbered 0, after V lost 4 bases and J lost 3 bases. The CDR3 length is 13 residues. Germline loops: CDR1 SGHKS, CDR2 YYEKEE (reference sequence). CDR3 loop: CASSGTGEETQYF. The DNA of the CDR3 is TGTGCCAGCAGCGGGACAGGGGAAGAGACCCAGTACTTC.

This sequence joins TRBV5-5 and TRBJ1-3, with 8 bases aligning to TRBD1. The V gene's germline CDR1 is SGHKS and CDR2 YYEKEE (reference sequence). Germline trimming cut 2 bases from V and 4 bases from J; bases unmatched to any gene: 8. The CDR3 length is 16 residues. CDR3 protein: CASSLPRGTGGNTIYF. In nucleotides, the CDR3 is TGTGCCAGCAGCTTACCCCGGGGGACAGGAGGAAACACCATATATTTT.